This is a list of T cell receptor beta chains from one sample in a study of human versus mouse CDR3 diversity and MHC coevolution. Data came from immunoSEQ multiplex PCR; TCRdb stores just in-frame clones and leaves some out. Of 80,000 or so clones in the sample, over 85% are singletons; the top ten hold more than 1.1%. The sample taken for sequencing was naive CD4+ T cells from blood. The source is a person aged 30-69 years in good health. The CDR3 runs from the conserved cysteine through the conserved F or W.

v_call	j_call	cdr3_aa
TRBV7-2	TRBJ1-2	CARRDRANYGYTF
TRBV19	TRBJ1-5	CASRTQGASNQPQHF
TRBV27	TRBJ2-7	CASSVPGQGRNEQYF
TRBV28	TRBJ1-2	CASSLLGRLRGTDYGYTF
TRBV7-7	TRBJ2-5	CASSLEWTPRETQYF
TRBV19	TRBJ1-5	CASSIRGLGNQPQHF
TRBV12-5	TRBJ2-5	CASGLRDRAGETQYF
TRBV27	TRBJ1-1	CASSRTGNHRAFF
TRBV9	TRBJ2-5	CASSVATGSGGHQETQYF
TRBV15	TRBJ2-3	CATSPHRGGTDTQYF
TRBV4-3	TRBJ2-7	CASSPAGRSYEQYF
TRBV15	TRBJ2-2	CATSQGTTNTGELFF
TRBV29-1	TRBJ2-2	CSVQEGRAGELFF
TRBV6-1	TRBJ2-4	CASSDGTSGGNIQYF
TRBV21-1	TRBJ2-7	CASSKGGQVFRYEQYF
TRBV28	TRBJ1-1	CASNRGGLGSNTEAFF
TRBV7-8	TRBJ2-1	CASSSIAGGRNEQFF
TRBV9	TRBJ2-1	CASSVSSVKGTSGGNEQFF
TRBV11-3	.	CASSPPGQGNEQYF
TRBV19	TRBJ2-7	CASSDLGGFYEQYF
TRBV14	TRBJ1-2	CASSQARGGYTF
TRBV18	TRBJ1-6	CASSPLRFEGTVYNSPLHF
TRBV19	TRBJ1-5	CASSIPTGGGNQPQHF
TRBV15	TRBJ2-1	CATSREAAGGIYNEQFF
TRBV19	TRBJ1-2	CASSKRPGQGSGYTF
TRBV5-1	TRBJ2-7	CASSPPGTGTVSREQYF
TRBV6-5	TRBJ1-5	CASSYSWPTSNQPQHF
TRBV18	TRBJ1-5	CASSPPGSYSNQPQHF
TRBV7-2	.	CASSLGQGRAYEQYF
TRBV28	TRBJ2-2	CAGQRNTGELFF
TRBV11-3	TRBJ2-7	CASSPGQPGEQYF
TRBV5-1	TRBJ2-7	CASSLRPGDASYEQYF
TRBV29-1	TRBJ2-7	CSVASGSGRAAREQYF
TRBV27	TRBJ2-5	CASRGSGETQYF
TRBV6-6	TRBJ1-2	CASSPAGTGDNYGYTF
TRBV7-9	TRBJ2-3	CATTPRSDTDTQYF
TRBV11-2	TRBJ2-7	CASSLGTQSTYEQYF
TRBV5-1	TRBJ2-6	CASVGTGVATGANVLTF
TRBV7-3	TRBJ2-1	CASSFRTRGLEQFF
TRBV5-4	TRBJ1-2	CASSWDSYGYTF
TRBV4-2	TRBJ2-5	CASSQDGGLPETQYF
TRBV7-8	TRBJ2-1	CASYTGLAWNEQFF
TRBV27	TRBJ1-5	CASSPTGSANQPQHF
TRBV7-3	TRBJ2-2	CASSSGQYTGELFF
TRBV4-1	TRBJ1-4	CASSSVRDRGLVNEKLFF
TRBV7-6	TRBJ2-1	CASSLVPTGGQNEQFF
TRBV10-3	TRBJ2-1	CAIGSGSSYNEQFF
TRBV19	TRBJ2-1	CASSTGLAGKVGEQFF
TRBV9	TRBJ2-5	CASVRLAALAETQYF
TRBV5-5	TRBJ1-5	CASSLHSGTGDQPQHF
TRBV9	TRBJ2-2	CASSVTGADWGIRRNTGELFF
TRBV6-4	TRBJ2-4	CAIPPQGPKNIQYF
TRBV2	TRBJ2-2	CASSDAGELFF
TRBV11-1	TRBJ2-7	CASSLAWDSSYEQYF
TRBV6-5	TRBJ2-7	CASRRDRPYEQYF
TRBV18	TRBJ2-7	CASSPPSVAYEQYF